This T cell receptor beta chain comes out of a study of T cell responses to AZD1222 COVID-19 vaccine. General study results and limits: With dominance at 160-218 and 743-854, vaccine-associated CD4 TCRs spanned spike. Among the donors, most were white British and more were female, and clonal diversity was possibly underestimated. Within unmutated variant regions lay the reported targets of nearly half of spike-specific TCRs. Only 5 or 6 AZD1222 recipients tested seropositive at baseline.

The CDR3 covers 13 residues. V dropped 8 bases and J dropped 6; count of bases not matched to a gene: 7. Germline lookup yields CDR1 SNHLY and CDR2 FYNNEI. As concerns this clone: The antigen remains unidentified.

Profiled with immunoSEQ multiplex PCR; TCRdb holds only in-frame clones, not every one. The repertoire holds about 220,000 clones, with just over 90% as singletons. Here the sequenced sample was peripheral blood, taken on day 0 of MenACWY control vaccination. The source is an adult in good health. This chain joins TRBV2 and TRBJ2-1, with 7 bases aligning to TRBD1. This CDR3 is CASDRALLNEQFF. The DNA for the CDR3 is TGTGCCAGCGACAGGGCACTCCTCAATGAGCAGTTCTTC. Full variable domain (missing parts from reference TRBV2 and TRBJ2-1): EPEVTQTPSHQVTQMGQEVILRCVPISNHLYFYWYRQILGQKVEFLVSFYNNEISEKSEIFDDQFSVERPDGSNFTLKIRSTKLEDSAMYFCASDRALLNEQFFGPGTRLTVL.